This section outlines one TCR beta chain sequence together with its context. The data were obtained in a study of T cell changes during pregnancy in multiple sclerosis. There are 12 residues in the CDR3. With 5 bases removed from V and 9 bases from J, the gap between germline ends came to 11 bases. Germline loops: CDR1 SEHNR, CDR2 FQNEAQ (reference sequence). This table comes from immunoSEQ multiplex PCR, and its TCRdb copy is limited to in-frame clones, with some not included. This table holds around 100,000 clones, around nine tenths found once. The J gene is TRBJ2-1, the V gene TRBV7-9; D is uncertain. The sample was peripheral blood, taken after pregnancy. The receptor was isolated from a female donor with multiple sclerosis, enrolled in a pregnancy study. CDR3 protein: CASSDKWLEQFF. CDR3 sequence (DNA): TGTGCCAGCAGCGATAAGTGGCTTGAGCAGTTCTTC.